The 18 T cell receptor beta chains presented below share a single source sample, sequenced in a study of cytomegalovirus exposure and HLA in healthy donors. In the PCR, 60 Vbeta and 13 Jbeta primers were used. Assay: immunoSEQ multiplex PCR; the TCRdb copy retains only in-frame clones and omits some. The data hold roughly 290,000 clones, with approximately 90% observed a single time. The sample taken for sequencing was PBMCs. These receptors originate from a woman aged 18 to 35 in good health and CMV-seronegative.

The J gene is TRBJ2-6, the V gene TRBV5-1; the D is unclear. V was pared by 4 bases and J by 0 bases, with 8 bases between. The CDR3 has 15 residues. Germline V gene data show CDR1 as SGHRS and CDR2 as YFSETQ. The CDR3 region is CASSPRSSGANVLTF. The CDR3 coding sequence is TGCGCCAGCAGCCCACGGAGCTCTGGGGCCAACGTCCTGACTTTC.

The chain couples TRBV5-1 to TRBJ1-3; no clear D gene. The CDR3 is 15 residues long. Trimming took 0 bases from V and 0 from J, leaving 7 bases between them. Germline lookup yields CDR1 SGHRS and CDR2 YFSETQ. The CDR3, as DNA: TGCGCCAGCAGCTTGGCGGGGTTCTCTGGAAACACCATATATTTT. Translating it yields CASSLAGFSGNTIYF.

This chain connects TRBV18 to TRBJ1-4; D gene unclear. Trimming cost V 3 bases and J 0 bases, with 8 bases left between them. Germline loops: CDR1 KGHSH, CDR2 LQKENI. The CDR3 loop spans 15 amino acids. The CDR3 nucleotides are TGTGCCAGCTCACCGACGACACCAACTAATGAAAAACTGTTTTTT. Translating it yields CASSPTTPTNEKLFF.

This clone was recorded only once. CDR3 sequence (DNA): TGTGCCAGCAGTACACAACCGGGACTAGCGGGGGTGGGTGATGAGCAGTTCTTC. Translation: CASSTQPGLAGVGDEQFF. This sequence joins TRBV2 and TRBJ2-1; 14 bases are shared with TRBD2. The CDR3 covers 18 residues. Trimming removed 5 bases from V and 8 bases from J; junction bases left unmatched: 14. CDR1 and CDR2 (germline): SNHLY, FYNNEI.

This clone turned up a few times. The chain recombines TRBV18 with TRBJ2-3, with TRBD2 identical over 7 bases. J lost 4 bases, V lost 3 bases, and 7 bases had no gene match. The CDR3 runs to 15 residues. The germline CDR1 and CDR2 sequences are KGHSH and LQKENI. The CDR3 nucleotides read TGTGCCAGCTCACCGGGGAGCGGGGTATCAGATACGCAGTATTTT. Protein product: CASSPGSGVSDTQYF.

The V call is TRBV19, the J call TRBJ1-4; D not resolved. Trimming cost V 4 bases and J 2 bases, with 11 bases left between them. This CDR3 region has 15 residues. Germline CDR1 LNHDA, CDR2 SQIVND (reference sequence). As DNA, the CDR3 is TGTGCCAGTAGTAGGAGCCCTCCGACTAATGAAAAACTGTTTTTT. Its protein product is CASSRSPPTNEKLFF.

This clone was found a few times. This chain joins TRBV5-6 and TRBJ1-1; possibly TRBD1 for D (5 bases). Looked up from germline, CDR1 is SGHDT and CDR2 is YYEEEE. The CDR3 sequence is 14 residues long. Trimming removed 0 bases at V and 3 bases at J, with 9 bases between. CDR3 coding DNA: TGTGCCAGCAGCTTGGTGGGGGGTTACACTGAAGCTTTCTTT. Translating gives CASSLVGGYTEAFF.

The chain has TRBV30 and TRBJ2-5; TRBD1 is a possible D gene (5 bases). The V and J ends lost 3 bases and 5 bases respectively, with 16 bases between them. This CDR3 contains 14 residues. Germline V gene sequence: CDR1 GTSNPN, CDR2 SVGIG (reference sequence). CDR3 sequence (DNA): TGTGCCTGGAGCAAAGCCCAGGGTATCGAGACCCAGTACTTC. This encodes CAWSKAQGIETQYF.

CDR3 nucleotide sequence: TGTGCCACCAGTCCTACCTCCCGATTCCCTACGGGGAGAAACAACTATGGCTACACCTTC. This sequence encodes CATSPTSRFPTGRNNYGYTF. V gene TRBV15 combines with J gene TRBJ1-2; no firm D call. This CDR3 is built from 20 residues. Germline V gene sequence: CDR1 LNHNV, CDR2 YYDKDF (reference sequence). Trimming removed 6 bases from V and 2 bases from J, with 31 bases in between.

The chain couples TRBV29-1 to TRBJ2-4; D gene uncertain. V was clipped by 3 bases and J by 2 bases, with 14 bases between them. The CDR3 consists of 15 residues. Germline CDR1 SQVTM, CDR2 ANQGSEA. The CDR3 region has the DNA TGCAGCGTTGAGGGCAGCCTCGGAACCAAAAACATTCAGTACTTC. Protein: CSVEGSLGTKNIQYF.

The CDR3 sequence: CASSLGQGGYSPLHF. The CDR3 DNA sequence: TGCGCCAGCAGCTTAGGACAGGGAGGTTATTCACCCCTCCACTTT. The rearrangement uses TRBV5-1 and TRBJ1-6; TRBD1 matches at 8 bases. From germline, CDR1 is SGHRS and CDR2 YFSETQ. Germline trimming cut 2 bases from V and 8 bases from J; bases unmatched to any gene: 6. The CDR3 totals 15 residues.

J is TRBJ2-7 and V is TRBV6-6; 9 positions agree with TRBD2. The CDR3 has 16 amino acids. With 0 bases clipped from V and 7 bases from J, the junction kept 10 bases outside the gene matches. The germline V gene has CDR1 MNHNY and CDR2 SVGAGI (reference sequence). CDR3 DNA sequence: TGTGCCAGCAGTTACTCGATTGGCGGGGGGGCGGGGGAGCAGTACTTC. Residues: CASSYSIGGGAGEQYF.

This chain uses TRBV5-6 with TRBJ2-7, with D perhaps TRBD2 (6 bases). The CDR3 runs to 15 residues. CDR1 and CDR2 (germline): SGHDT, YYEEEE. Deletions cut 0 bases from V and 4 bases from J, with 14 bases between. CDR3 nucleotide sequence: TGTGCCAGCAGCTTGGGGATTCTGGGGGGTTACGAGCAGTACTTC. As protein: CASSLGILGGYEQYF.

The chain couples TRBV30 to TRBJ1-5; D is uncertain. Germline V gene lookup returns CDR1 GTSNPN and CDR2 SVGIG (reference sequence). The CDR3 consists of 13 residues. The V end was cut by 0 bases, the J end by 1 base, with 4 bases between. As DNA, the CDR3 is TGTGCCTGGAGTGTAAGCAGCAATCAGCCCCAGCATTTT. It specifies CAWSVSSNQPQHF.

The V call is TRBV9, the J call TRBJ1-3; 7 bases align to TRBD1. V was clipped by 3 bases and J by 7 bases; unmatched bases: 4. CDR3 length: 13 amino acids. Germline values: CDR1 SGDLS, CDR2 YYNGEE. CDR3 in amino acids: CASSAGTANTIYF. DNA of the CDR3: TGTGCCAGCAGCGCGGGGACAGCGAACACCATATATTTT. The full variable domain, completed using reference TRBV9 and TRBJ1-3, is DSGVTQTPKHLITATGQRVTLRCSPRSGDLSVYWYQQSLDQGLQFLIQYYNGEERAKGNILERFSAQQFPDLHSELNLSSLELGDSALYFCASSAGTANTIYFGEGSWLTVV.

This chain uses TRBV18 with TRBJ1-2, with D uncertain. Trimming took 3 bases from V and 7 from J, leaving 18 bases between them. Looked up from germline, CDR1 is KGHSH and CDR2 is LQKENI. The CDR3 sequence is 15 residues long. The CDR3 here is CASSPPFELAGGYTF. The CDR3 region has the DNA TGTGCCAGCTCACCCCCCTTTGAGTTGGCGGGTGGCTACACCTTC.

This clone was found a few times. V usage is TRBV5-4 and J usage is TRBJ1-1; no reliable D call. In germline, CDR1 is SGHNT, CDR2 YYREEE (reference sequence). The CDR3 extends over 16 amino acids. Trimming stripped 3 bases from V and 5 bases from J, with 20 bases between. The CDR3 region is CASSSPLAGPETEAFF. CDR3 bases: TGTGCCAGCAGCTCGCCCCTTGCGGGCCCGGAGACTGAAGCTTTCTTT.

V usage is TRBV13 and J usage is TRBJ2-5; 13 bases line up with TRBD2. Germline values: CDR1 PRHDT, CDR2 FYEKMQ (reference sequence). Trimming removed 0 bases from V and 5 bases from J; junction bases left unmatched: 0. The CDR3 is 15 amino acids. The CDR3 nucleotides are TGTGCCAGCAGCTTAGGACTAGCGGGGGGGGAGACCCAGTACTTC. This encodes CASSLGLAGGETQYF.